This T cell receptor beta chain originates from a study of vaccination effects on CD4 cells after COVID-19 (dated by TCRdb to 2021 to 2024). In the study overall: Post-vaccine samples across the study were collected a median of 72 days after the second dose, with a range of 14 to 241. A total of roughly 9 COVID-19 convalescent patients and a handful of SARS-CoV-2-naive healthy vaccine recipients were included in the full study. SARS-CoV-2 spike-specific CD4+ TCR repertoires were compared before and after mRNA vaccination in COVID-19 convalescent patients and in infection-naive vaccine recipients. The Oncomine TCR Beta short-read assay on an Illumina iSeq 100 was used to sequence cultures from other donors in the study.

In the case of this clone: Its antigen is currently not known. The sample holds no much larger clone one base away, and base qualities are not on file.

In the ViraFEST assay, PBMC were stimulated with viral peptide pools, and antigen-specific CD4+ T cell clonotypes were then identified by expansion using TCR sequencing. After 10 days of culture, CD4+ T cells were isolated with the EasySep CD4+ T cell isolation kit. Two doses of either the BNT162b2 or the mRNA-1273 mRNA SARS-CoV-2 vaccine were administered to participants. None of the healthy vaccine recipients had a prior SARS-CoV-2 infection, which was confirmed by nucleocapsid antibody tests that came back negative both before and after vaccination. About 2.1 million PBMC per well were cultured with around 10 ug/ml peptides in IMDM containing roughly 5% human AB serum, approximately 10 IU/ml IL-2 and gentamicin. Half of the culture medium was replaced with fresh IL-2-containing medium on days 3 and 7. Unless otherwise noted, each peptide stimulation condition was cultured in triplicate wells. PBMC were separated from whole blood using Ficoll-Paque Plus gradient centrifugation and were then either cryopreserved at -140C or used fresh. The overlapping peptide pools covered the spike proteins of SARS-CoV-2 as well as those of the common cold coronaviruses HCoV-NL63, HCoV-OC43 and HCoV-229E. Genomic DNA was extracted from cultured CD4+ T cells with the QIAamp micro DNA kit.

The method was the immunoSEQ multiplex PCR assay. DNA from the cultured, isolated CD4+ T cells was subjected to TCR beta CDR3 sequencing. Concerning the study's data processing: Non-productive TCR sequences were discarded, and reads were trimmed to the CDR3 region, with only CDR3s of 7 or more amino acids retained. The MANAFEST web app was used to pick out antigen-specific clonotypes by comparing their expansion in peptide wells with that in reference cultures. To count as positive, a clone had to show expansion at FDR<0.05 compared with the reference and with all other wells, an odds ratio above 5, and a frequency above 0.1% in two replicate wells. Cross-reactive clonotypes were defined as significantly expanded in SARS-CoV-2 spike wells and in at least one common cold coronavirus spike condition. Levenshtein distance calculated with the stringdist R package was used to assess CDR3 similarity, and unrooted trees were constructed with ape in R 3.6.1. This immuneACCESS table, as held by TCRdb, lists in-frame sequences with V and J called but not all clones. Of the missing ones, under half trace to an unresolved V gene in checked studies; the others have no known cause. Clone size and the V and J calls come from that table; the DNA yielded D and trimming. In this sample the table shows fewer than 85,000 clones, around three quarters of which occur a single time. The top ten constitute 0.8% to 1% of the sample.

The study at large found these results: Among healthy vaccine recipients, nearly all vaccine-induced clones were SARS-CoV-2 mono-reactive, and just 1 of 255 was cross-reactive with common cold coronaviruses. Clones induced by infection and clones induced by vaccination both contracted markedly at late timepoints after vaccination, which fits with T cell responses waning over time. The study was limited by a small number of convalescent patients, and early post-infection timepoints were lacking.

The clonotype was recovered from a human donor who received a COVID-19 vaccine. This material consisted of CD4+ T cells from PBMCs cultured with HCoV-OC43 spike peptides, taken after COVID-19 vaccination. In light of the paper, this sample's cell subset or site label describes: HCoV-OC43 spike overlapping peptide pool stimulation.

The CDR3: CASRSTGSGNSPLHF. The DNA is TGTGCCAGCAGATCGACAGGGTCTGGTAATTCACCCCTCCACTTT. The sequence is built from TRBV6-5 and TRBJ1-6, with 7 bases aligning to TRBD1. Relative to germline, V is missing 6 bases and J is missing 6 bases, with 8 bases of the junction outside any gene match. Reading from cysteine to phenylalanine, the CDR3 counts 15 amino acids. Only the CDR3 portion is preserved as DNA: 45 bases, with reading frame beginning at the first base. The germline V gene provides CDR1 MNHEY and CDR2 SVGAGI.